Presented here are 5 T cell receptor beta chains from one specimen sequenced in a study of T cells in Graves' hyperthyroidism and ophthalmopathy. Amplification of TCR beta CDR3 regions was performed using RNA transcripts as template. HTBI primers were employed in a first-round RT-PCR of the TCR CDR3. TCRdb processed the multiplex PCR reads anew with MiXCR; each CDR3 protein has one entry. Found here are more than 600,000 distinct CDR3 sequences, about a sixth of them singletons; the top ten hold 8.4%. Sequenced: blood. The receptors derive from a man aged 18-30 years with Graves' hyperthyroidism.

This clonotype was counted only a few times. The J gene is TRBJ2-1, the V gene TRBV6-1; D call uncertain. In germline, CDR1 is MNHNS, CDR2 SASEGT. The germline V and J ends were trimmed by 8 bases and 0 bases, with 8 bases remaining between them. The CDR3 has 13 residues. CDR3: CASGVSSYNEQFF. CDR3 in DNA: TGTGCCAGCGGGGTTAGCTCCTACAATGAGCAGTTCTTC.

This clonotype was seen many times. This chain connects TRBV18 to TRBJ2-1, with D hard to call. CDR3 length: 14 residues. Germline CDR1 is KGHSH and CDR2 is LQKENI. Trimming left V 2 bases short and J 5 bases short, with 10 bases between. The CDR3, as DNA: TGTGCCAGCTCACCAGTAAAGGCAGACAATGAGCAGTTCTTC. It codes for CASSPVKADNEQFF.

This chain's CDR3 is CASSADRHLNQPQHF. In DNA form, the CDR3 reads TGTGCCAGCAGTGCCGACAGGCACCTTAATCAGCCCCAGCATTTT. J is TRBJ1-5 and V is TRBV6-2 or TRBV6-3; perhaps TRBD1 as D (6 bases). Germline values: CDR1 MNHEY, CDR2 SVGEGT. V was pared by 5 bases and J by 4 bases, with 15 bases between. This CDR3 spans 15 amino acids.

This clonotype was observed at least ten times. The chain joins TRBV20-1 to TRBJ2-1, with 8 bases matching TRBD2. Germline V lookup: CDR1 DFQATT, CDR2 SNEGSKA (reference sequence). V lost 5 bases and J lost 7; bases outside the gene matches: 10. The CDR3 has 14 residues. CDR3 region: CSASGTSDGNEQFF. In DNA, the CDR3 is TGCAGTGCTTCCGGGACTAGTGATGGAAATGAGCAGTTCTTC.

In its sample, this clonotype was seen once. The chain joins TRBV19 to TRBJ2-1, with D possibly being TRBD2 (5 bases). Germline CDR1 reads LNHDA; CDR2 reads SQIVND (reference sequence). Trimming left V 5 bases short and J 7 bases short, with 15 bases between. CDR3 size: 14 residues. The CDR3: CASSLRGVTNEQFF. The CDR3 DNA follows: TGTGCCAGTAGTCTCCGGGGAGTTACGAATGAGCAGTTCTTC.